The 27 T cell receptor beta chains in this list originate from one sample, sequenced in a study of tumor and adjacent non-tumor tissue in lung cancer. The library came from three nested PCR rounds adapted from ARM-PCR protocols. TCRdb re-analysed the multiplex PCR reads in MiXCR, keeping a single row per CDR3 protein. The sample lists 90,000 to 130,000 distinct CDR3 sequences, 75% to 90% seen once, with around 21% in the top ten. No cell sorting was done before RNA was extracted from the tissue. Sequenced input: lung tumor tissue. The receptors were gathered from a man in his sixties or seventies with non-small cell lung cancer.

Remarks on this clonotype: No conserved phenylalanine or tryptophan is present at the end of the CDR3, so a read error is the likely explanation. This chain uses TRBV4-1 with TRBJ2-3, with a possible D match to TRBD1 (6 bases). The CDR3 totals 16 residues. In germline, CDR1 is MGHRA, CDR2 YSYEKL. CDR3 amino acids: CASRQDQGRPSDTQYS. The CDR3 nucleotides read TGCGCCAGCAGGCAAGATCAGGGGAGACCCTCGGATACGCAGTATTCT.

The gene calls are TRBV11-2 and TRBJ2-2, with 7 nucleotides matching TRBD1. The length of the CDR3 is 16 residues. CDR1 and CDR2 (germline): SGHAT, FQNNGV. V gave up 1 base and J gave up 14 bases; unmatched junction bases: 16. The CDR3 DNA follows: TGTGCCAGCAGCTTAGTGCGCACAGGGGTTGCCGGGAAACTGTTTTTT. This sequence encodes CASSLVRTGVAGKLFF.

This clonotype was counted only a few times. A much larger clone differs by one base, so this may be a read error. The rearrangement links TRBV7-8 to TRBJ2-3, with 8 nucleotides matching TRBD2. This CDR3 has 15 residues. With 5 bases clipped from V and 9 bases from J, the junction kept 13 bases outside the gene matches. Germline loops: CDR1 SGHVS, CDR2 FQNEAQ. The DNA of the CDR3 is TGTGCCAGCAGCCACTTCCCGGACCGGGGGGGGACGCAGTATTTT. It is translated as CASSHFPDRGGTQYF.

The rearrangement uses TRBV7-8 and TRBJ2-7, with TRBD2 matching 13 bases. The CDR3 is 16 residues long. Germline V gene lookup returns CDR1 SGHVS and CDR2 FQNEAQ. The V segment lost 4 bases and the J segment 4 bases; nucleotides outside the gene matches: 7. CDR3 protein: CASSSSGLAGVYEQYF. CDR3 sequence (DNA): TGTGCCAGCAGCTCGTCTGGACTAGCGGGAGTTTACGAGCAGTACTTC.

The V and J genes are TRBV20-1 and TRBJ2-1, with 7 bases aligning to TRBD2. The V segment lost 0 bases and the J segment 13 bases; nucleotides outside the gene matches: 15. This CDR3 spans 15 amino acids. Germline-derived CDR1 and CDR2 are DFQATT and SNEGSKA (reference sequence). This CDR3 is CSARDGRGTYNNQFF. CDR3 in DNA: TGCAGTGCTAGAGATGGGCGGGGGACCTACAATAATCAGTTCTTC.

This clonotype was detected ten times or more. The chain links TRBV5-6 to TRBJ2-7, with D hard to call. Trimming shortened V by 6 bases and J by 2 bases, and 6 bases separated the two germline ends. Germline lookup yields CDR1 SGHDT and CDR2 YYEEEE. This CDR3 is 11 amino acids long. This chain's CDR3 is CASTGPYEQYF. The CDR3 nucleotides read TGTGCCAGCACCGGACCCTACGAGCAGTACTTC. Filled out from reference TRBV5-6 and TRBJ2-7, the complete variable domain reads DAGVTQSPTHLIKTRGQQVTLRCSPKSGHDTVSWYQQALGQGPQFIFQYYEEEERQRGNFPDRFSGHQFPNYSSELNVNALLLGDSALYLCASTGPYEQYFGPGTRLTVT.

This clonotype was detected many times. The V and J genes are TRBV20-1 and TRBJ1-2; TRBD1 is a possible D gene (6 bases). The CDR3 length is 16 residues. Trimming shortened V by 0 bases and J by 2 bases, and 16 bases separated the two germline ends. Germline V gene lookup returns CDR1 DFQATT and CDR2 SNEGSKA (reference sequence). The CDR3 region has the DNA TGCAGTGCTAGAGATTCGAAGACAGGACAAAACTATGGCTACACCTTC. This codes for CSARDSKTGQNYGYTF.

With respect to this clonotype: One end of the junction fails to match germline, which may point to a read error. The chain joins TRBV5-4 to TRBJ2-5; the D call may be TRBD1 or TRBD2 (5 bases each). The germline V gene encodes CDR1 SGHNT and CDR2 YYREEE (reference sequence). The length of the CDR3 is 14 residues. CDR3 sequence (DNA): TGTGCCAGCAAGTTGGGTGGCACTGTTGGGACCCTGTACTTC. It yields the protein CASKLGGTVGTLYF.

This chain uses TRBV24-1 with TRBJ2-1, with D possibly matching TRBD2 (6 bases). The CDR3 is 14 residues long. Germline V gives CDR1 KGHDR, CDR2 SFDVKD. The V end was cut by 6 bases, the J end by 11 bases, with 19 bases between. CDR3 nucleotides: TGTGCCACCAGTATGGGGACTGCGGGAATGAAGCAGTTCTTC. Its protein is CATSMGTAGMKQFF.

Concerning this clonotype itself: The CDR3 does not end in the conserved phenylalanine or tryptophan, so this is likely a read error. The DNA is left out, because the CDR3 cannot be placed on it with certainty; the CDR3 is given as TCRdb lists it. V and J are TRBV11-3 and TRBJ2-7; TRBD2 is the table's D call, not checked against the DNA. CDR1 is SGHNT and CDR2 is YENEEA in the germline V gene. 14 amino acids form the CDR3, both terminal residues included. CDR3 protein: CASSSVTGAYEHYY.

As to this clonotype: Compared with germline, one end of the junction differs, possibly owing to a read error. V is TRBV4-1 and J is TRBJ2-7; 11 positions agree with TRBD2. CDR1 and CDR2 from the germline V gene are MGHRA and YSYEKL. The CDR3 extends over 16 amino acids. The CDR3 DNA follows: TGCGTCAGCAGCCGGACATTAGCGGGAGGGGGGGACGAGCAGTACTTC. This sequence encodes CVSSRTLAGGGDEQYF.

Worth noting for this clonotype: The germline gene is not matched at one end of the junction; a read error may be the cause. The chain recombines TRBV4-1 with TRBJ2-5; D possibly corresponds to TRBD1 (6 bases). There are 15 residues in the CDR3. Germline V gene data show CDR1 as MGHRA and CDR2 as YSYEKL. CDR3 sequence (DNA): TGCGCTAGCAGCCATGGTTGGACAGACAAAGAGACCCAGTACTTC. Protein sequence: CASSHGWTDKETQYF.

The table lists this clonotype with a few counts. This may stem from a read error, because a much larger clone lies one nucleotide away. The gene calls are TRBV5-4 and TRBJ2-1, with D possibly being TRBD2 (5 bases). Trimming took 4 bases from V and 8 from J, leaving 22 bases between them. The CDR3 length is 16 residues. Germline loops: CDR1 SGHNT, CDR2 YYREEE (reference sequence). The CDR3 nucleotides read TGTGCCAGCAGCCTAGCATCTAACGCCATCAAGGATGAGCAGTTCTTC. Translated, it gives CASSLASNAIKDEQFF.

Worth noting for this clonotype: A much more abundant neighbour one base away suggests this may be a read error. The genes are TRBV6-1 and TRBJ1-2; TRBD1 might be the D (5 bases). Germline CDR1 reads MNHNS; CDR2 reads SASEGT. The CDR3 sequence is 15 residues long. The CDR3 nucleotides read TGTGCCAGCAGTGATAGGGACGGAGCTAACTATGGCAACACCTTC. Its translation is CASSDRDGANYGNTF.

A note on this clonotype: The conserved final phenylalanine or tryptophan is absent from the CDR3, which likely points to a read error. This sequence joins TRBV27 and TRBJ1-5; 8 positions match TRBD1. The trim removed 2 bases at V and 4 bases at J, leaving 7 bases unmatched. CDR1 is MNHEY and CDR2 is SMNVEV in the germline V gene (reference sequence). The CDR3 runs 16 residues. This chain's CDR3 is CASSLGQGLTNQPQHL. The DNA of the CDR3 is TGTGCCAGCAGTTTAGGACAGGGTTTAACGAATCAGCCCCAGCATTTA.

Remarks on this clonotype: Just one base apart from a much larger clone, this may be a read error. The V and J genes are TRBV5-1 and TRBJ1-1; the D gene is possibly TRBD1 (6 bases). This CDR3 region has 14 residues. In germline, CDR1 is SGHRS, CDR2 YFSETQ. Here the CDR3 DNA reads TGCGCCAGCGGACCAACAGGGCTGAACACTGAAACTTTCTTT. Translation: CASGPTGLNTETFF.

Comment on this clonotype: Compared with germline, one end of the junction differs, possibly owing to a read error. The J gene is TRBJ2-3, the V gene TRBV11-2, with D perhaps matching TRBD1 (5 bases). Germline CDR1 SGHAT, CDR2 FQNNGV. This CDR3 is 16 amino acids long. The CDR3 DNA reads as TGTGCCAGTAGATTAACTCAGGGTGGAAGCACAGATACGCACTATTTT. This translates into CASRLTQGGSTDTHYF.

This clonotype was detected only a few times. The junction differs from germline at one of its ends, possibly a read error. The rearrangement joins TRBV5-6 to TRBJ2-5, with D unclear. The CDR3 has 13 residues. Looked up from germline, CDR1 is SGHDT and CDR2 is YYEEEE. Here the CDR3 reads CANSTDWQEAQYF. DNA for the CDR3: TGTGCCAACAGCACCGATTGGCAAGAGGCCCAGTACTTC. Combining the CDR3 with reference TRBV5-6 and TRBJ2-5 gives the whole variable domain DAGVTQSPTHLIKTRGQQVTLRCSPKSGHDTVSWYQQALGQGPQFIFQYYEEEERQRGNFPDRFSGHQFPNYSSELNVNALLLGDSALYLCANSTDWQEAQYFGPGTRLLVL.

Worth noting for this clonotype: One junction end does not reproduce the germline sequence, and a read error may be involved. The genes are TRBV13 and TRBJ2-2, with 8 nucleotides matching TRBD1. In germline, CDR1 is PRHDT, CDR2 FYEKMQ (reference sequence). The CDR3 is 16 amino acids. The CDR3: CVSSLGTGLVTGELFF. In DNA form, the CDR3 reads TGTGTCAGCAGCTTAGGGACAGGTTTGGTCACCGGGGAGCTGTTTTTT.

The chain employs TRBV29-1 and TRBJ1-6, with D possibly matching TRBD1 (5 bases). From germline, CDR1 is SQVTM and CDR2 ANQGSEA. This CDR3 has 12 amino acids. CDR3 DNA sequence: TGCAATGTTGTGGGGGGTCGGTCACCCCTCCACTTT. This sequence encodes CNVVGGRSPLHF. Looking up the rest from reference TRBV29-1 and TRBJ1-6 gives the full variable domain: SAVISQKPSRDICQRGTSLTIQCQVDSQVTMMFWYRQQPGQSLTLIATANQGSEATYESGFVIDKFPISRPNLTFSTLTVSNMSPEDSSIYLCNVVGGRSPLHFGNGTRLTVT.

At least ten counts were recorded for this clonotype. The rearrangement links TRBV6-2 or TRBV6-3 to TRBJ2-3; 11 bases fit TRBD2. The CDR3 totals 15 residues. Germline V lookup: CDR1 MNHEY, CDR2 SVGEGT. The V segment lost 4 bases and the J segment 3 bases; nucleotides outside the gene matches: 3. CDR3 sequence (DNA): TGTGCCAGCAGTTCTTGGACTAGCGGGACAGATACGCAGTATTTT. This translates into CASSSWTSGTDTQYF.

On this clonotype itself: An end of the junction differs from the germline gene, which may be a read error. V and J are TRBV29-1 and TRBJ2-4; D possibly corresponds to TRBD2 (5 bases). Germline lookup yields CDR1 SQVTM and CDR2 ANQGSEA. The CDR3 has 16 residues. CDR3 DNA: TGCAGCGTTGAAGTATCGTCCGCGCTAGCCAAAAGCATTCAGAACTTC. Encoded protein: CSVEVSSALAKSIQNF. Variable domain in full (rest from reference TRBV29-1 and TRBJ2-4): SAVISQKPSRDICQRGTSLTIQCQVDSQVTMMFWYRQQPGQSLTLIATANQGSEATYESGFVIDKFPISRPNLTFSTLTVSNMSPEDSSIYLCSVEVSSALAKSIQNFGAGTRLSVL.

On this clonotype itself: At one end, the junction sequence differs from germline, possibly due to a read error. This chain joins TRBV4-2 and TRBJ2-2; 9 nucleotides match TRBD2. Germline V lookup: CDR1 LGHNA, CDR2 YNFKEQ. There are 17 residues in the CDR3. The CDR3 DNA reads TGTGCCAGCAGCCAAATTGAGGTAGCGGGGGACACCGGGGAGCTGTTTTTC. Protein sequence: CASSQIEVAGDTGELFF.

This clonotype occurred many times. The chain is built from TRBV10-3 and TRBJ1-4, with D hard to call. V lost 3 bases to trimming and J lost 8 bases, with 4 bases between them. This CDR3 spans 11 amino acids. The germline gives CDR1 ENHRY, CDR2 SYGVKD. Here the CDR3 reads CAISEGEKLFF. CDR3 nucleotide sequence: TGTGCCATCAGTGAAGGGGAAAAACTGTTTTTT.

The chain employs TRBV6-5 and TRBJ1-2; D uncertain. CDR3 size: 15 residues. CDR1 is MNHEY and CDR2 is SVGAGI in the germline V gene. The CDR3 DNA is TGTGCAAGTAGTTACTCGCCAGAGGGTCACTATGGCTACACCTTC. This gives the protein CASSYSPEGHYGYTF.

The V call is TRBV2, the J call TRBJ2-1, with D hard to call. The CDR3 runs to 12 residues. V dropped 4 bases and J dropped 7 bases, with 8 bases sitting between them. CDR1 is SNHLY, CDR2 FYNNEI, per germline. CDR3 sequence reads: CASSGTRNEQFF. As DNA, the CDR3 is TGTGCCAGCAGTGGGACGCGGAATGAGCAGTTCTTC.

Details on this clonotype: The junction does not match germline at one end; this may be a read error. The chain combines TRBV11-2 with TRBJ2-3; D is ambiguous. There are 16 residues in the CDR3. The germline gives CDR1 SGHAT, CDR2 FQNNGV. CDR3 residues: CASSLTHGGSTDTQFF. The CDR3 bases are TGTGCCAGCAGCTTAACTCACGGCGGAAGCACAGATACGCAGTTTTTT.